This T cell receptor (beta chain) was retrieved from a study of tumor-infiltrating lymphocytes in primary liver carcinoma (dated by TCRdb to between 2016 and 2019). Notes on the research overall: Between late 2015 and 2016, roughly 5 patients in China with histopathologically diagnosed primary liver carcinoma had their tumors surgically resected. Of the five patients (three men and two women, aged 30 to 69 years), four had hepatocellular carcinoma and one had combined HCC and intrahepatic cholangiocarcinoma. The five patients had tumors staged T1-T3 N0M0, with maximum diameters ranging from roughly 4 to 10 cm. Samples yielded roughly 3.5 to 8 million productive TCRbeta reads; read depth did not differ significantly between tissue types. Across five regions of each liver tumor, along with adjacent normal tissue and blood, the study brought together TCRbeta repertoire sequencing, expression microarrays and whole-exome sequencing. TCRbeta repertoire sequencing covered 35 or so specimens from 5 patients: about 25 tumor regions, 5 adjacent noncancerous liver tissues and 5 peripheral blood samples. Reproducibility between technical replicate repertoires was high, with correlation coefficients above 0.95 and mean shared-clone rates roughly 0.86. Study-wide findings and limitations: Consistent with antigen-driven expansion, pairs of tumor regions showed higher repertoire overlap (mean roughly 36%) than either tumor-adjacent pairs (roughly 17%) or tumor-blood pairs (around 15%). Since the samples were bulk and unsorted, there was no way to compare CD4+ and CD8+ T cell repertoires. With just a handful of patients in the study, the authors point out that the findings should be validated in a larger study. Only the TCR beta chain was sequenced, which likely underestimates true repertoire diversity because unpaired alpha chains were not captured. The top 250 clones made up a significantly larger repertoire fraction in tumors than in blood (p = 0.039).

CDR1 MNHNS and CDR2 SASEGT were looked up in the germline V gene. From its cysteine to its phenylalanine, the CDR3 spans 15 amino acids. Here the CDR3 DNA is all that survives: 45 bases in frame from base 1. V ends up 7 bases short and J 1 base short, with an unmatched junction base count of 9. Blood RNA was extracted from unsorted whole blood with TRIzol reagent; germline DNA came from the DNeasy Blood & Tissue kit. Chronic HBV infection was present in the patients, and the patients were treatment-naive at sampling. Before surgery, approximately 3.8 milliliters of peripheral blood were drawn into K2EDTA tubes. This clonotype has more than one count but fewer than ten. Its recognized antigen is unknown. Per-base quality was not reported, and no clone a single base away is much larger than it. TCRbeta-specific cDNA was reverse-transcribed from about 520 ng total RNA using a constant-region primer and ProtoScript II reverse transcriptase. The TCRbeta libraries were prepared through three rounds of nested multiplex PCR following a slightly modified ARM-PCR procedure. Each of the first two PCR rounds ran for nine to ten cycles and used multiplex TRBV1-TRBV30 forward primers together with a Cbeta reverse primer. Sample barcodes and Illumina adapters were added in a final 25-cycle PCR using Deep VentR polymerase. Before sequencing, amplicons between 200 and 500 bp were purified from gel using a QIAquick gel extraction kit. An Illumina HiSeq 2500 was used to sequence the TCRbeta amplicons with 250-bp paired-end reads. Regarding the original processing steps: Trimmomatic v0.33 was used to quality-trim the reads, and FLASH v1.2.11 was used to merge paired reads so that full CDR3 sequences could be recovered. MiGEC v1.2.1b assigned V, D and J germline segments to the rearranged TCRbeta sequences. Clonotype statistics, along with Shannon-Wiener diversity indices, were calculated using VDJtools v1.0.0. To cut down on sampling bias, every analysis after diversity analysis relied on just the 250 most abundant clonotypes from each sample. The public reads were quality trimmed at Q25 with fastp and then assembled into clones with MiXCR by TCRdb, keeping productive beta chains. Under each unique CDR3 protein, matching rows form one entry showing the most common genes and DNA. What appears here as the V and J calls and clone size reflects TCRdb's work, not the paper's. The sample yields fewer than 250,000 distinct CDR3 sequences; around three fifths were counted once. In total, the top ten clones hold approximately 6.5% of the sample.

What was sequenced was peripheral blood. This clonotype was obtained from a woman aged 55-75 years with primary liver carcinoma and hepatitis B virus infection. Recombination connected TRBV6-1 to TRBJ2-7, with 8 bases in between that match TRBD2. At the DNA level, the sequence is TGTGCCAGCAACCCAACGGGGGGGGATTCCTACGAGCAGTACTTC. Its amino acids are CASNPTGGDSYEQYF.